The present T cell receptor beta chain was sequenced within a study of control samples from healthy donors and cancer patients. With 0 bases removed from V and 2 bases from J, the gap between germline ends came to 4 bases. CDR1 MNHEY and CDR2 SVGAGI come from the germline V gene. The CDR3 length is 13 residues. Note on this clone: This sample also contains other DNA sequences that code for the same CDR3.

Method: immunoSEQ multiplex PCR; TCRdb's copy keeps in-frame clones and lacks some. The sample holds some 140,000 clones, approximately 91% seen once. The gene calls are TRBV6-5 and TRBJ1-1; D gene ambiguous. Sequenced sample: blood. This receptor was identified in a young woman in good health. This chain's CDR3 is CASSYSSNTEAFF. CDR3 nucleotide sequence: TGTGCCAGCAGTTACTCCAGTAACACTGAAGCTTTCTTT.